This T cell receptor beta chain was retrieved from a study of PD-1 blockade in classical Hodgkin lymphoma. TCRdb's copy holds only in-frame clones and misses some; the assay was immunoSEQ multiplex PCR. Of nearly 60,000 clones listed, under 95% are singletons. Every patient experienced relapse after autologous stem cell transplantation, and brentuximab vedotin exposure varied. As regards this clone: The antigen remains unidentified.

Study results and caveats: Similar baseline diversity was found in complete responders and newly diagnosed patients. Patients were excluded if nivolumab began under 1 year after ASCT (the autologous transplant).

The input for sequencing was peripheral blood mononuclear cells (PBMCs), taken before the second cycle of nivolumab. The clonotype originates from a human donor with classical Hodgkin lymphoma.

CDR3 protein: CASSSFGVTDTQYF. The DNA for the CDR3 is TGTGCCAGTAGTTCCTTCGGGGTTACAGATACGCAGTATTTT. The J gene is TRBJ2-3, the V gene TRBV19; maybe TRBD2 (5 bases). Per germline, CDR1 LNHDA and CDR2 SQIVND (reference sequence). This CDR3 is 14 amino acids long. V shed 5 bases and J shed 3 bases, with 12 bases lying between them.